This T cell receptor beta chain was found in a study of metastatic and nonmetastatic thyroid tumors. Whole-study context: Repertoires from malignant and benign thyroid patients were compared across blood and tumor or nodule tissue.

Thyroid surgery was performed in patients who had received no treatment beforehand. As handled by the study authors: It was from CDR3 differences across clinicopathological groups that a distant-metastasis classifier for papillary thyroid cancer was built. TCRdb reassembled clones from the PCR reads with MiXCR. These V and J calls are TCRdb output, not the study's own analysis. The sample consists of about 38,000 clones, around half of them appearing once. As for this clone: Antigen specificity is unknown.

From germline, CDR1 is MNHEY and CDR2 SMNVEV (reference sequence). The length of the CDR3 is 13 residues. Trimming pared 0 bases from V and 2 bases from J, leaving 4 bases between. General study results and limits: Within blood and tumor, benign nodules reportedly had significantly lower TCR beta diversity than malignant thyroid tumors did.

The sequenced sample was tumor tissue. The V and J genes are TRBV27 and TRBJ1-2, with D unclear. The sequence was collected from a male donor with papillary thyroid cancer or a benign thyroid nodule (not recorded which). Some clones in this sample may be carry-over from other donors' samples. CDR3 region: CASSLSRNYGYTF. CDR3 coding DNA: TGTGCCAGCAGTTTATCCCGAAACTATGGCTACACCTTC.